This T cell receptor beta chain comes out of a study of T cell clonality in common variable immunodeficiency. Findings of the study overall: What drives increased CVID clonality needs T cell subpopulation sequencing. Reportedly, TCR beta sequences from common variable immunodeficiency showed fewer deletions and N-nucleotide insertions.

Heparinized whole blood, roughly 5 to 8 ml, came from each donor. The CDR3 loop spans 13 amino acids. The V gene lost 2 bases and the J gene lost 0 bases, with 6 bases spanning the gap. The germline gives CDR1 SGHNT, CDR2 YYREEE (reference sequence). Here immunoSEQ multiplex PCR was the method, and the copy in TCRdb shows in-frame clones only, minus some. The sample holds around 81,000 clones, and no clone turns up only once. The sample holds many counts of this clone. The antigen is undetermined. The observed sequence ends 3 residues before the CDR3 terminus, with the missing tail filled in from the germline J gene.

The chain links TRBV5-4 to TRBJ2-7, with a tentative D call TRBD1 (5 bases). This clonotype originated in a person aged 18-69 years in good health. Source material: peripheral blood mononuclear cells. The CDR3 is CASSFRDSYEQYF. The CDR3 DNA, read in part, is TGTGCCAGCAGCTTCAGGGACTCCTACGAG. The entire variable domain, with the rest obtained from reference TRBV5-4 and TRBJ2-7, is as follows: ETGVTQSPTHLIKTRGQQVTLRCSSQSGHNTVSWYQQALGQGPQFIFQYYREEENGRGNFPPRFSGLQFPNYSSELNVNALELDDSALYLCASSFRDSYEQYFGPGTRLTVT.